This T cell receptor beta chain originates from a study of shared clonotypes between healthy human individuals (dated by TCRdb to the early 2020s). Notes on the research overall: A couple of women and a few men aged 18 to 49 years were included in the cohort. Per donor, three plates each were used for CD4 naive and CD4 memory, two for CD8 naive, and one for CD8 memory. To estimate repertoire size and how much clonotypes are shared between individuals, the study performed deep sequencing of blood TCR repertoires from about five healthy adults. To increase sequencing depth and limit assay-specific biases, different laboratories used diverse techniques to prepare libraries and sequence TCR repertoires. Between about 0.9 and 8.9 billion PBMCs per donor were obtained by leukapheresis.

The donors were healthy, HIV-negative adults with no recently reported acute infections or vaccinations. All donors were Caucasian adults living in Nashville, Tennessee, USA. CD4+ T cells were enriched by magnetic negative selection, after which naive cells were positively selected on CD45RA and the negative fraction was taken as the memory subset. Blood was collected by leukapheresis, and PBMCs were isolated by Ficoll-Histopaque density gradient centrifugation and then cryopreserved in liquid nitrogen vapor phase. Analytical flow cytometry was used to check the purity and quantity of each magnetically sorted T cell population. Genomic DNA was isolated from every sorted fraction and measured by UV absorbance on a Nanodrop 2000c. Broad study findings and their caveats: Sampling was restricted to blood, and TCR repertoires in tissue are likely to differ from TCR repertoires in blood. Pairwise subsampling indicated that sequencing depth was expected to affect the degree of clonotype sharing among donors. Rarefaction of sorted-subset datasets indicated incomplete sequencing despite the large sequencing depth. The small number of donors limited the genetic and exposure-history diversity represented. Naive subsets generally had larger estimated clonotype richness than memory subsets did. Compared with non-shared clonotypes, the clonotypes found in all four sorted-subset donors had higher generation probabilities. Across four donors, approximately 4.9% of naive CD4, more than 3% of naive CD8, about 2.3% of memory CD4, and under 0.45% of memory CD8 clonotypes were shared.

Reading the germline V gene gives CDR1 MDHEN and CDR2 SYDVKM. The germline ends are 5 bases apart after V is trimmed by 3 bases and J by 2 bases. From its cysteine to its phenylalanine, the CDR3 spans 13 amino acids. The sequence is cut down to CDR3 DNA, 39 bases in frame from base 1. TCR CDR3 regions were amplified from genomic DNA by multiplex PCR using the deep immunoSEQ assay. Extracted genomic DNA from each cell subset was distributed evenly across all wells of several immunoSEQ 96-well plates, and each plate was treated as a replicate. For sorted subsets, each replicate PCR was loaded with roughly 200 ng genomic DNA, equivalent to 30,000 or so T cell genomes. Purified libraries were measured with a Qubit 3.0 fluorometer, size-checked on a Bioanalyzer 2100, and measured again with the KAPA Library Quantification kit. Each immunoSEQ 96-well plate was sequenced on its own single-read 150-cycle Illumina NextSeq 550 flow cell. In the original analysis: Because the immunoSEQ output held only junctional sequences and lacked quality scores, the filtering could not match the filtering applied to full-length reads. Sequences were annotated with PyIR, a Python wrapper for IgBLAST v1.9, using IMGT germline references to assign V/J genes and CDR3. Reads with weak V/J assignments (E-value above 1e-6), missing CDR3, stop codons, out-of-frame junctions, or ambiguous translated residues were removed. V3J clonotypes were defined as sequences sharing an identical inferred V gene, J gene, and CDR3 amino acid sequence. Percentage overlap between repertoires was computed as shared unique clonotypes divided by the size of the smaller repertoire. Three approaches were used to assess repertoire richness: RTK rarefaction, the Chao1 estimator, and Recon v2.1 estimates of unobserved clonotypes. Generation probabilities were computed with OLGA for all TCRbeta clonotypes obtained by the gDNA method from several donors. TCRdb's version of the immuneACCESS table is confined to in-frame rearrangements and falls short of the full clone set. An unresolved V gene accounts for under half of the shortfall where checked; the remainder is of unknown origin. For V, J and clone size, that table is used; D and trimming come from the DNA. The table for this sample lists about 610,000 clones; roughly 97% of them were counted only once. The ten most abundant clones make up approximately 0.057% of the sample.

Concerning this clone: What antigen it recognizes has not been identified. Base qualities are not provided; no much larger clone lies one nucleotide away. The same CDR3 arises from other DNA sequences in this sample as well.

Sequences were obtained from naive CD4+ T cells sorted from blood. Interpreted using the paper, the cell subset or site label stands for: CD45RA+ positively selected. This clonotype originated in a woman aged 25-40 years in good health. Here the chain combines TRBV28 and TRBJ1-5, with no confident D gene call. The DNA sequence follows: TGTGCCAGCAGTTTGGTAGGCAATCAGCCCCAGCATTTT. This gives the protein CASSLVGNQPQHF.